Following are 24 T cell receptor beta chains from one sample sequenced in a study of OX40 agonist ivuxolimab in advanced cancers. Method: immunoSEQ multiplex PCR; TCRdb's copy keeps in-frame clones and lacks some. The table has fewer than 30,000 clones, less than 80% seen once; the top ten hold 25% to 30%. The source was CD4+ or CD8+ T cells sorted from blood, collected in a trial of the OX40 agonist ivuxolimab. These receptor sequences come from an adult with an advanced solid tumor such as melanoma, head and neck, liver or kidney cancer.

Comments on this clone: Given a much more abundant clone one base away, this may be a read error. The chain carries TRBV7-9 and TRBJ1-2; D call uncertain. This CDR3 comprises 13 residues. In germline, CDR1 is SEHNR, CDR2 FQNEAQ (reference sequence). Trimming removed 1 base at V and 1 base at J, with 4 bases between. CDR3 region: CASSLEGNYGYTF. As DNA, the CDR3 is TGTGCCAGCAGCTTAGAGGGTAACTATGGCTACACCTTC. The whole variable domain, filled in from reference TRBV7-9 and TRBJ1-2, reads DTGVSQNPRHKITKRGQNVTFRCDPISEHNRLYWYRQTLGQGPEFLTYFQNEAQLEKSRLLSDRFSAERPKGSFSTLEIQRTEQGDSAMYLCASSLEGNYGYTFGSGTRLTVV.

This chain links TRBV5-1 with TRBJ2-7; possible D gene TRBD2, 6 bases. This CDR3 spans 14 amino acids. Looked up from germline, CDR1 is SGHRS and CDR2 is YFSETQ. Trimming removed 1 base at V and 6 bases at J, with 14 bases between. This chain's CDR3 is CASSLIYGGSEQYF. In nucleotides, the CDR3 is TGCGCCAGCAGCTTGATCTACGGGGGATCCGAGCAGTACTTC. The variable domain in full, completed from reference TRBV5-1 and TRBJ2-7, reads KAGVTQTPRYLIKTRGQQVTLSCSPISGHRSVSWYQQTPGQGLQFLFEYFSETQRNKGNFPGRFSGRQFSNSRSEMNVSTLELGDSALYLCASSLIYGGSEQYFGPGTRLTVT.

The chain couples TRBV19 to TRBJ2-1, with 8 nucleotides matching TRBD2. V dropped 7 bases and J dropped 8; count of bases not matched to a gene: 13. This CDR3 region has 15 residues. Germline CDR1 and CDR2: LNHDA and SQIVND (reference sequence). The CDR3 protein is CASKTSQREYDEQFF. In DNA, the CDR3 is TGTGCCAGTAAAACCTCCCAGCGGGAGTACGATGAGCAGTTCTTC.

The genes are TRBV5-1 and TRBJ2-1; D unresolved. The CDR3 spans 16 residues. Germline values: CDR1 SGHRS, CDR2 YFSETQ. With 1 base removed from V and 0 bases from J, the gap between germline ends came to 11 bases. Here the CDR3 reads CASSLLGFLSYNEQFF. CDR3 DNA sequence: TGCGCCAGCAGCTTGTTGGGATTCCTCTCCTACAATGAGCAGTTCTTC.

This clone came up a few times. This chain links TRBV4-1 with TRBJ1-1; D is unresolved. The V end was cut by 1 base, the J end by 7 bases, with 16 bases between. Per germline, CDR1 MGHRA and CDR2 YSYEKL. This CDR3 region has 15 residues. DNA of the CDR3: TGCGCCAGCAGCCAAGTACTCCCAGAGTATGGTGAAGCTTTCTTT. Translation: CASSQVLPEYGEAFF.

This clone is labeled medium-sized (0.01 to 0.1%). V is TRBV9 and J is TRBJ1-2, with D unresolved. CDR3 length equals 15 residues. Germline CDR1 reads SGDLS; CDR2 reads YYNGEE. The V end was cut by 2 bases, the J end by 9 bases, with 20 bases between. Written as DNA, the CDR3 is TGTGCCAGCAGCGTTGAGGTTTTGCCGACTATGAGCTACACCTTC. It codes for CASSVEVLPTMSYTF.

The J gene is TRBJ2-1, the V gene TRBV5-1, with D possibly called TRBD1 or TRBD2 (5 bases each). V lost 0 bases and J 4 bases, leaving 14 bases between the germline ends. The V gene's germline CDR1 is SGHRS and CDR2 YFSETQ. CDR3 length: 16 residues. This CDR3 reads CASSLASEGPYNEQFF. DNA for the CDR3: TGCGCCAGCAGCTTGGCTTCCGAGGGACCATACAATGAGCAGTTCTTC.

V and J are TRBV9 and TRBJ2-3, with D possibly TRBD2 on 5 matching bases. From germline, CDR1 is SGDLS and CDR2 YYNGEE. The CDR3 consists of 15 residues. Trimming left V 3 bases short and J 1 base short, with 12 bases between. The CDR3 is CASSGILGGTDTQYF. CDR3 in DNA: TGTGCCAGCAGCGGAATCCTCGGGGGCACAGATACGCAGTATTTT.

This chain connects TRBV6-1 to TRBJ1-4, with D unclear. Germline CDR1 reads MNHNS; CDR2 reads SASEGT. The CDR3 runs 15 residues. The V gene lost 2 bases and the J gene lost 0 bases, with 7 bases spanning the gap. DNA of the CDR3: TGTGCCAGCAGTGAAACGATCTCAACTAATGAAAAACTGTTTTTT. Translated, it gives CASSETISTNEKLFF.

The chain couples TRBV6-6 to TRBJ2-5; D remains unclear. V dropped 4 bases and J dropped 5 bases, with 5 bases sitting between them. The germline CDR1 and CDR2 sequences are MNHNY and SVGAGI (reference sequence). The CDR3 consists of 11 residues. The CDR3 bases are TGTGCCAGCAGTTGGCGGGAGACCCAGTACTTC. As protein: CASSWRETQYF.

This chain uses TRBV6-5 with TRBJ1-5; D uncertain. The V end was cut by 6 bases, the J end by 0 bases, with 12 bases between. Germline CDR1 and CDR2: MNHEY and SVGAGI. The length of the CDR3 is 15 residues. CDR3 nucleotide sequence: TGTGCCAGCAGCCGAACCCCACATAGCAATCAGCCCCAGCATTTT. This sequence encodes CASSRTPHSNQPQHF.

The chain is built from TRBV5-1 and TRBJ2-3; D is ambiguous. Germline V gene sequence: CDR1 SGHRS, CDR2 YFSETQ. CDR3 size: 14 residues. V lost 2 bases, J lost 6 bases, and 13 bases lay in between. The DNA of the CDR3 is TGCGCCAGCAGCTTCCTGGGGTGGGTCGATACGCAGTATTTT. As protein: CASSFLGWVDTQYF.

This clone was seen a few times. The chain links TRBV6-1 to TRBJ2-7, with no clear D. Germline V lookup: CDR1 MNHNS, CDR2 SASEGT. The CDR3 loop spans 14 amino acids. Trimming took off 6 bases at V and 6 bases at J, with 18 bases between the two ends. In DNA, the CDR3 is TGTGCCAGCAGCCTAAAACCTGGGCCCGGCGAGCAGTACTTC. The encoded protein is CASSLKPGPGEQYF.

This clone was counted a few times. The V and J genes are TRBV4-2 and TRBJ2-3; 8 nucleotides match TRBD2. V was clipped by 0 bases and J by 5 bases; unmatched bases: 4. This CDR3 region has 15 residues. The germline V gene encodes CDR1 LGHNA and CDR2 YNFKEQ. CDR3 sequence (DNA): TGTGCCAGCAGCCAAGATCGGGGGGGCCAAGATACGCAGTATTTT. This encodes CASSQDRGGQDTQYF.

The chain is built from TRBV9 and TRBJ2-7, with 7 bases that match TRBD2. V dropped 4 bases and J dropped 3; count of bases not matched to a gene: 7. The CDR3 length is 14 residues. Per germline, CDR1 SGDLS and CDR2 YYNGEE. The CDR3 coding sequence is TGTGCCAGCAGCAGGAGCGGGGACTACTACGAGCAGTACTTC. Protein product: CASSRSGDYYEQYF.

This clone was counted many times. V usage is TRBV4-1 and J usage is TRBJ2-3, with D perhaps matching TRBD1 or TRBD2 (6 bases each). The germline CDR1 and CDR2 sequences are MGHRA and YSYEKL. V lost 0 bases to trimming and J lost 2 bases, with 9 bases between them. CDR3 length: 15 residues. CDR3 protein: CASSQDSGATDTQYF. The CDR3 region has the DNA TGCGCCAGCAGCCAAGATTCGGGGGCCACAGATACGCAGTATTTT.

This clone was seen once. This chain connects TRBV25-1 to TRBJ2-7, with D tentatively TRBD1 (5 bases). Germline assignment: CDR1 MGHDK and CDR2 SYGVNS. V shed 4 bases and J shed 4 bases, with 11 bases lying between them. CDR3 length equals 13 residues. Here the CDR3 DNA reads TGTGCCAGCAGTGTCCAAGGGGCTTACGAGCAGTACTTC. It codes for CASSVQGAYEQYF.

The rearrangement uses TRBV6-4 and TRBJ2-7; 10 bases map to TRBD2. The trim removed 5 bases at V and 3 bases at J, leaving 7 bases unmatched. Germline CDR1 reads MRHNA; CDR2 reads SNTAGT. CDR3 length equals 15 residues. The CDR3: CASSRLAGNNYEQYF. The CDR3 DNA reads TGTGCCAGCAGTAGACTAGCGGGCAACAACTACGAGCAGTACTTC.

The gene calls are TRBV4-1 and TRBJ2-7; 7 nucleotides align to TRBD1. This CDR3 comprises 16 residues. With V trimmed by 3 bases and J by 4 bases, 12 bases remained unmatched. Germline V CDR1 and CDR2: MGHRA, YSYEKL. In DNA, the CDR3 is TGCGCCAGCAGCCATTTCACCACAACAGGGGATTACGAGCAGTACTTC. Translation: CASSHFTTTGDYEQYF.

The gene calls are TRBV15 and TRBJ2-5; D possibly corresponds to TRBD2 (5 bases). Per germline, CDR1 LNHNV and CDR2 YYDKDF (reference sequence). V shed 1 base and J shed 1 base, with 16 bases lying between them. The CDR3 consists of 17 residues. The CDR3 bases are TGTGCCACCAGCAGAGCAGGCCGGGGATGGGCCCAAGAGACCCAGTACTTC. As protein: CATSRAGRGWAQETQYF. The full variable domain, rest sourced from reference TRBV15 and TRBJ2-5, is DAMVIQNPRYQVTQFGKPVTLSCSQTLNHNVMYWYQQKSSQAPKLLFHYYDKDFNNEADTPDNFQSRRPNTSFCFLDIRSPGLGDTAMYLCATSRAGRGWAQETQYFGPGTRLLVL.

The chain links TRBV9 to TRBJ2-7; 7 nucleotides line up with TRBD2. Germline CDR1 is SGDLS and CDR2 is YYNGEE. J gave up 3 bases and V 4 bases, and 4 bases lay outside the gene matches. The CDR3 extends over 13 amino acids. The CDR3 sequence: CASSSRGDYEQYF. CDR3 nucleotide sequence: TGTGCCAGCAGCTCACGGGGGGACTACGAGCAGTACTTC.

The V and J genes are TRBV2 and TRBJ2-7, with D tentatively TRBD1 (6 bases). The CDR3 spans 15 residues. The V gene's germline CDR1 is SNHLY and CDR2 FYNNEI. Trimming stripped 4 bases from V and 5 bases from J, with 18 bases between. The CDR3 region is CASSVTGFWRNEQYF. CDR3 DNA: TGTGCCAGCAGTGTTACAGGGTTCTGGCGCAACGAGCAGTACTTC.

This chain joins TRBV4-1 and TRBJ1-1; D not certain. Deletions cut 0 bases from V and 0 bases from J, with 8 bases between. The CDR3 totals 15 residues. Per the germline V gene, CDR1 is MGHRA and CDR2 is YSYEKL. The CDR3 reads CASSQDDGMNTEAFF. DNA of the CDR3: TGCGCCAGCAGCCAAGATGATGGGATGAACACTGAAGCTTTCTTT.

This chain links TRBV9 with TRBJ2-2, with TRBD2 matching over 12 bases. The length of the CDR3 is 17 residues. V lost 0 bases, J lost 3 bases, and 3 bases stayed unmatched. CDR1 SGDLS and CDR2 YYNGEE come from the germline V gene. The DNA of the CDR3 is TGTGCCAGCAGCGTAGGGGCTAGCGGGAGGGACACCGGGGAGCTGTTTTTT. This sequence encodes CASSVGASGRDTGELFF.